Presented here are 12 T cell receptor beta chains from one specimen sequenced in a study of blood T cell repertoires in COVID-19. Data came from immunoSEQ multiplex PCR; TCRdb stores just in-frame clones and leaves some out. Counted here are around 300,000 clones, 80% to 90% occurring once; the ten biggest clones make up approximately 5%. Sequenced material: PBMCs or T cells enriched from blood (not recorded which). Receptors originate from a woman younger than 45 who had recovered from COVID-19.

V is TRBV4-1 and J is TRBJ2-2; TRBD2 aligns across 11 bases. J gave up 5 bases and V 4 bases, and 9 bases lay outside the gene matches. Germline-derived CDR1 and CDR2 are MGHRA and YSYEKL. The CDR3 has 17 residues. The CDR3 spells CASSPQRTSGGTGELFF. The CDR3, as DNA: TGCGCCAGCAGCCCACAGAGAACTAGCGGGGGAACCGGGGAGCTGTTTTTT.

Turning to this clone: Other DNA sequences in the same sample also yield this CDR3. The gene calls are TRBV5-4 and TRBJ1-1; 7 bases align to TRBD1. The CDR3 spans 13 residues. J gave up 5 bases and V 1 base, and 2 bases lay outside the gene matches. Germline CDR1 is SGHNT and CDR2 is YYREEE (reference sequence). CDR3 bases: TGTGCCAGCAGCTTGTCCAGGGGGACTGAAGCTTTCTTT. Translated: CASSLSRGTEAFF.

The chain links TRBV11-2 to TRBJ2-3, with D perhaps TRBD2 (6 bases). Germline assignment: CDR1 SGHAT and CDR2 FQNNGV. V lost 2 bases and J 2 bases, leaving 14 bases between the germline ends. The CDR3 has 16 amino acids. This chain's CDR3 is CASSLRRGRITDTQYF. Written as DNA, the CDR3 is TGTGCCAGCAGCTTAAGGCGAGGGAGGATCACAGATACGCAGTATTTT.

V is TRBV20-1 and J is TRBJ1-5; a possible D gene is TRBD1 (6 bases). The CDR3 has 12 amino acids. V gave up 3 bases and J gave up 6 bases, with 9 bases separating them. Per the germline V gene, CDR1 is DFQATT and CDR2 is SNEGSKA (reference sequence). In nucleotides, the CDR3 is TGCAGTGCTAGTGCCAGGGGTCAGCCCCAGCATTTT. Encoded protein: CSASARGQPQHF.

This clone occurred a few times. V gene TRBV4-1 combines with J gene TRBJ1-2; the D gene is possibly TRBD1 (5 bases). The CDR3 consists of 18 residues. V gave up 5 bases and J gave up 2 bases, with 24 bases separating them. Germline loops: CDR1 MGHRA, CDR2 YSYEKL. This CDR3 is CASSGSRAGNTLNYGYTF. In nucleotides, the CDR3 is TGCGCCAGCAGCGGAAGTAGAGCAGGGAATACCCTAAACTATGGCTACACCTTC.

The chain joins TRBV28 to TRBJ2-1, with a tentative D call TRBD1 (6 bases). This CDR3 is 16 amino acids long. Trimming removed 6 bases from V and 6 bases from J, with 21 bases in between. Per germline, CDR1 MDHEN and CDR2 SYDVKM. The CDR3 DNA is TGTGCCAGCAGCTTTCAGGGGAACGGCGATAGCAATGAGCAGTTCTTC. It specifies CASSFQGNGDSNEQFF.

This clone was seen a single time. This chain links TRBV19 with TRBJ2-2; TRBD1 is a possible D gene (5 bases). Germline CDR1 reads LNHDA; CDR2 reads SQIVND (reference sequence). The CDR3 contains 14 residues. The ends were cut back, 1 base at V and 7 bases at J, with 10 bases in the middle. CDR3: CASSIGGRFGELFF. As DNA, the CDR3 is TGTGCCAGTAGTATAGGGGGCCGGTTCGGGGAGCTGTTTTTT.

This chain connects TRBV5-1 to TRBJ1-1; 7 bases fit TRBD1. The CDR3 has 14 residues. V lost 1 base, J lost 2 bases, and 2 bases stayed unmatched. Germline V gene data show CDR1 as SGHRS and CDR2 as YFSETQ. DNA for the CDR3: TGCGCCAGCAGCTTGACAGGGGACAACACTGAAGCTTTCTTT. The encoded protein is CASSLTGDNTEAFF.

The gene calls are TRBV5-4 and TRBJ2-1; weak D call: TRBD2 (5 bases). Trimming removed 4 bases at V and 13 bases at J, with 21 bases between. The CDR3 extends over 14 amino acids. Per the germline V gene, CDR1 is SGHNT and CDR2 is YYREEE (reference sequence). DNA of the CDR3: TGTGCCAGCAGCGCCGTGGTCGGGGAAAGGGCCCAGTTCTTC. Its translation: CASSAVVGERAQFF. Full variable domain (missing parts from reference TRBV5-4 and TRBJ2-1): ETGVTQSPTHLIKTRGQQVTLRCSSQSGHNTVSWYQQALGQGPQFIFQYYREEENGRGNFPPRFSGLQFPNYSSELNVNALELDDSALYLCASSAVVGERAQFFGPGTRLTVL.

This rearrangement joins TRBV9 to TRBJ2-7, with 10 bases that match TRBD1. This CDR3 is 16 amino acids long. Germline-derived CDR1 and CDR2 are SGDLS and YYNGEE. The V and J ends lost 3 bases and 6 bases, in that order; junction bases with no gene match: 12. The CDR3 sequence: CASSARDRGLSGEQYF. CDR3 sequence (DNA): TGTGCCAGCAGCGCGAGGGACAGGGGCCTATCGGGCGAGCAGTACTTC.

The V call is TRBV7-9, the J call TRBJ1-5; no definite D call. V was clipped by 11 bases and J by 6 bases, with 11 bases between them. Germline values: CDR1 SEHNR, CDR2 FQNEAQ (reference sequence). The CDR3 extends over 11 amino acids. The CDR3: CARRSGQPQHF. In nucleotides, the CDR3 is TGTGCCCGAAGAAGCGGTCAGCCCCAGCATTTT.

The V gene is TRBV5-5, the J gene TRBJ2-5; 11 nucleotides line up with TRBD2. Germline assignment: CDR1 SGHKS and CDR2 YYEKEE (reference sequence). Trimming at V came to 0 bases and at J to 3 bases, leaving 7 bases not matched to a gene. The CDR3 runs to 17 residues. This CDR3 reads CASSLGAGLAVKETQYF. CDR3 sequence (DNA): TGTGCCAGCAGCTTGGGGGCGGGACTAGCGGTCAAAGAGACCCAGTACTTC.